This T cell receptor beta chain stems from a study of tumor and adjacent non-tumor tissue in lung cancer. For the study at large: Samples averaged around 4 million productive TCRbeta reads each.

RNA was extracted from bulk tissue without any cell sorting. This non-tumor lung sample came from over 3 cm beyond the tumor edge. Donors were chemotherapy-naive, newly diagnosed lung cancer surgical patients in China, August–late 2014. As for this clonotype: The antigen remains unidentified. A single base separates this from a much larger clone, so it may be a read error.

Three rounds of nested PCR, following a modified ARM-PCR protocol, produced the TCRbeta library. TCRdb re-derived calls from the multiplex PCR reads in MiXCR, one entry per CDR3 protein. This table holds some 80,000 distinct CDR3 sequences, 76% found once. The CDR3 extends over 15 amino acids. The germline V gene encodes CDR1 MGHRA and CDR2 YSYEKL. Whole-study results and caveats: Patients with more diverse tumor TCRs had worse survival. Normal lung showed higher cumulative top 100 clone frequency than tumor.

This chain uses TRBV4-1 with TRBJ1-2; possibly TRBD1 for D (5 bases). This sequence originates from an older man with non-small cell lung cancer. Material for sequencing was distant non-tumor lung tissue. In DNA, the CDR3 is TGCGCCAGCAACCAAGAACCCAAGGAGAGGGACGGCTACACCTTC. Amino acid sequence: CASNQEPKERDGYTF.